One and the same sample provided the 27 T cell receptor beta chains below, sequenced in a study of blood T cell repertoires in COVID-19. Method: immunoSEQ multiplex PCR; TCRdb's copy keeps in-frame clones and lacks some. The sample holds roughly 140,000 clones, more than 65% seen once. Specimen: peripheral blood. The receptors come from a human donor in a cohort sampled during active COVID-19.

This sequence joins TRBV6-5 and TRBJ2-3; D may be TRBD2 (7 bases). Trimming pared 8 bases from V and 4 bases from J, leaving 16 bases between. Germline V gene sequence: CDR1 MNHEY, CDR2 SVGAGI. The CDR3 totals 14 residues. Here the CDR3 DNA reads TGTGCCAGCTCTCGCGGGGGCAGCCCAGATACGCAGTATTTT. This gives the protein CASSRGGSPDTQYF.

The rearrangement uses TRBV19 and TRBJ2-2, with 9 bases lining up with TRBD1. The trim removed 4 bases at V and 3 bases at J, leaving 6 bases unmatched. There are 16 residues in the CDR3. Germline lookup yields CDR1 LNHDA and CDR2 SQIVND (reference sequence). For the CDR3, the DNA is TGTGCCAGTAGTACTCCGGGACAGGGATACACCGGGGAGCTGTTTTTT. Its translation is CASSTPGQGYTGELFF.

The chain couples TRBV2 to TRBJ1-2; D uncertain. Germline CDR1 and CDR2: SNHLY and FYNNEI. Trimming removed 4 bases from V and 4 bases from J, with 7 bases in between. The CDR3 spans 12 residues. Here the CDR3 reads CASSGQVYGYTF. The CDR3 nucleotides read TGTGCCAGCAGTGGGCAGGTCTATGGCTACACCTTC.

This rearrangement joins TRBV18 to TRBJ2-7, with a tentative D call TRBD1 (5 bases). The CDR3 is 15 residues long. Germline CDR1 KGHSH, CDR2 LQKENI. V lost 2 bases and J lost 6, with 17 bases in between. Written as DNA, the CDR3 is TGTGCCAGCTCACCAATCAGTAAGCAGGGATCCGAGCAGTACTTC. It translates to CASSPISKQGSEQYF.

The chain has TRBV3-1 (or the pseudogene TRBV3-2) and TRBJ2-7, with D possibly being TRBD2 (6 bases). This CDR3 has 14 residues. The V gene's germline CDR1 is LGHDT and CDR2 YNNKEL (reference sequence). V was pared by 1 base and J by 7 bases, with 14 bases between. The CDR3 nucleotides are TGTGCCAGCAGCCAAGGGGACTGGGAATTGGAGCAGTACTTC. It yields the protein CASSQGDWELEQYF.

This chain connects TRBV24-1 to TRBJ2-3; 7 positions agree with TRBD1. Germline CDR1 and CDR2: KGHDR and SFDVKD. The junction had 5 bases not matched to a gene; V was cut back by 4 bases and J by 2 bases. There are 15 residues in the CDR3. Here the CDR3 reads CATSEIDRDTDTQYF. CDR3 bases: TGTGCCACCAGTGAGATTGACAGGGACACAGATACGCAGTATTTT.

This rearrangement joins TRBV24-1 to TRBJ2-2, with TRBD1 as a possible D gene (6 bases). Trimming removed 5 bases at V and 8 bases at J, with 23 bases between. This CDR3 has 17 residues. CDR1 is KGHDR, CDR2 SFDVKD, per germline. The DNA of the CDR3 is TGTGCCACCAGTGGTGGCCCTTTGTCAGGGGAATCGGGGGAGCTGTTTTTT. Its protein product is CATSGGPLSGESGELFF.

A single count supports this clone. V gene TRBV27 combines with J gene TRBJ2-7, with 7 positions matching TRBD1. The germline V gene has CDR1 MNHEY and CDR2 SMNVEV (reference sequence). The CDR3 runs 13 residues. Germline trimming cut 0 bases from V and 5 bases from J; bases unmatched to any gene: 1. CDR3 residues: CASSLSGGNEQYF. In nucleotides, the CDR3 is TGTGCCAGCAGTTTATCAGGGGGCAACGAGCAGTACTTC.

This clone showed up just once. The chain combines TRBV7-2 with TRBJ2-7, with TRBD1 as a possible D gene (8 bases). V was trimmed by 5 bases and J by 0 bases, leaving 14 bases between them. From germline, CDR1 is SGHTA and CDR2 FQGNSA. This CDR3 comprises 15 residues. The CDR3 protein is CASSVTGDYSYEQYF. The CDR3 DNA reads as TGTGCCAGCAGCGTGACAGGGGACTACTCCTACGAGCAGTACTTC.

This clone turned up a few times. CDR3 amino acids: CASSWTGDNQPQHF. The CDR3 coding sequence is TGTGCCAGTAGCTGGACAGGGGACAATCAGCCCCAGCATTTT. The V and J genes are TRBV19 and TRBJ1-5; 9 positions agree with TRBD1. This CDR3 has 14 amino acids. Germline-derived CDR1 and CDR2 are LNHDA and SQIVND (reference sequence). The junction had 3 bases not matched to a gene; V was cut back by 6 bases and J by 3 bases.

The CDR3 loop is CASRLFPGTGGNSPLHF. The CDR3 nucleotides are TGTGCCAGCAGACTTTTCCCCGGGACAGGGGGTAATTCACCCCTCCACTTT. The chain joins TRBV3-1 (or the pseudogene TRBV3-2) to TRBJ1-6; 11 bases are shared with TRBD1. The V gene's germline CDR1 is LGHDT and CDR2 YNNKEL (reference sequence). The CDR3 is 17 amino acids. Trimming at V came to 6 bases and at J to 6 bases, leaving 10 bases not matched to a gene.

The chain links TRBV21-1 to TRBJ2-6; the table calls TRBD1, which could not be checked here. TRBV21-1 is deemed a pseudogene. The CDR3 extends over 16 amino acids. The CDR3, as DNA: TGTGCCAGCAGCAGGGGACAGGGGACAGGGGCCAACGTCCTGACTTTC. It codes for CASSRGQGTGANVLTF.

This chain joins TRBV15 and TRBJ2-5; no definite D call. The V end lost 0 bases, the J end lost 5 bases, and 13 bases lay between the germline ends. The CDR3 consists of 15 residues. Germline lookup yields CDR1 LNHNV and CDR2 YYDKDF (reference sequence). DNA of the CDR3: TGTGCCACCAGCAGAGATTTGGGCAGTGGGGAGACCCAGTACTTC. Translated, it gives CATSRDLGSGETQYF.

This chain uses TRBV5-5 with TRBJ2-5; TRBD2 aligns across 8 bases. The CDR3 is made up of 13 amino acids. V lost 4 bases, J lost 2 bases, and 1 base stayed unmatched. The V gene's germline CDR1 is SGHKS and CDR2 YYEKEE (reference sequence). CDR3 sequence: CASSKRGQETQYF. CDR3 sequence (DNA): TGTGCCAGCAGCAAGCGGGGGCAAGAGACCCAGTACTTC. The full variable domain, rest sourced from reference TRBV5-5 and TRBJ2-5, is DAGVTQSPTHLIKTRGQQVTLRCSPISGHKSVSWYQQVLGQGPQFIFQYYEKEERGRGNFPDRFSARQFPNYSSELNVNALLLGDSALYLCASSKRGQETQYFGPGTRLLVL.

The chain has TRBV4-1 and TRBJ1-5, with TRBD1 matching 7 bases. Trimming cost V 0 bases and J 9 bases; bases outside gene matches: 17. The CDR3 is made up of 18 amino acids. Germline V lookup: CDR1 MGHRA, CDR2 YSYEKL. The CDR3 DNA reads TGCGCCAGCAGCCAAGATAGTGTGAGTGCGGGACAGAGGCCGCCCCAGCATTTT. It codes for CASSQDSVSAGQRPPQHF.

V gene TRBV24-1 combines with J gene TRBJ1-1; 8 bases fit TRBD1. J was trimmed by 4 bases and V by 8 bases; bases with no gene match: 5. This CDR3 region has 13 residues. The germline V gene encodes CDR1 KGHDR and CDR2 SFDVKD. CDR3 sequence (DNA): TGTGCCACCACAAGGGGGACAGGCACTGAAGCTTTCTTT. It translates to CATTRGTGTEAFF.

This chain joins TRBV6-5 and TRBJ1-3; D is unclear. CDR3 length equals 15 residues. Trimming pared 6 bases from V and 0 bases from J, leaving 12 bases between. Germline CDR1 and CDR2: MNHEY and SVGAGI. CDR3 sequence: CASRDNRNSGNTIYF. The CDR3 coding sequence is TGTGCCAGCAGAGACAACAGAAACTCTGGAAACACCATATATTTT.

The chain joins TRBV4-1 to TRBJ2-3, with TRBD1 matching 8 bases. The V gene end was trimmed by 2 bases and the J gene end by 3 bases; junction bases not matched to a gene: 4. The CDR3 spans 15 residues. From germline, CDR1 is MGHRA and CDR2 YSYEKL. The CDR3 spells CASSQPDRVTDTQYF. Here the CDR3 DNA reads TGCGCCAGCAGCCAACCGGACAGGGTTACAGATACGCAGTATTTT.

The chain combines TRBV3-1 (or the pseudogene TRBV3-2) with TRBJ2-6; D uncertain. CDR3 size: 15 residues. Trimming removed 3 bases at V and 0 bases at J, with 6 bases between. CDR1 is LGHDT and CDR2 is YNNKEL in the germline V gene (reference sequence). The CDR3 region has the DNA TGTGCCAGCAGCCATTTGAGCTCTGGGGCCAACGTCCTGACTTTC. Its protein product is CASSHLSSGANVLTF.

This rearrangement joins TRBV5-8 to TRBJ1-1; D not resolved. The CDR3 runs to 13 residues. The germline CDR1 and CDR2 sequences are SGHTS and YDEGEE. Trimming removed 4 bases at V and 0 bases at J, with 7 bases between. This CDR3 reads CASSPGLNTEAFF. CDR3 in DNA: TGTGCCAGCAGCCCCGGTCTGAACACTGAAGCTTTCTTT.

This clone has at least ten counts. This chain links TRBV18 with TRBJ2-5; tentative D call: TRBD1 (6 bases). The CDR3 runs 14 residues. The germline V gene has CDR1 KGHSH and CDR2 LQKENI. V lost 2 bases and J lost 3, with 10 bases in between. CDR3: CASSPGQRKETQYF. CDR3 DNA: TGTGCCAGCTCACCAGGACAGCGCAAAGAGACCCAGTACTTC.

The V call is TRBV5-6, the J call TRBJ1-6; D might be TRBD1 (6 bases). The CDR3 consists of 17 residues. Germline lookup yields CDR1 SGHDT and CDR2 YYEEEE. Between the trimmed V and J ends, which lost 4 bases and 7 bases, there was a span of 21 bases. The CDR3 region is CASSVTTGFGMNSPLHF. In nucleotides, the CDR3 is TGTGCCAGCAGCGTAACCACAGGGTTCGGGATGAATTCACCCCTCCACTTT.

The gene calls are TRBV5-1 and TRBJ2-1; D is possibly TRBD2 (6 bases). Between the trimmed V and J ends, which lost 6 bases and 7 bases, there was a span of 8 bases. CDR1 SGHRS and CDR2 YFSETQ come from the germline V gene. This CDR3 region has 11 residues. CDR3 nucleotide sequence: TGCGCCAGCATTGGAGGGAATGAGCAGTTCTTC. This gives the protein CASIGGNEQFF.

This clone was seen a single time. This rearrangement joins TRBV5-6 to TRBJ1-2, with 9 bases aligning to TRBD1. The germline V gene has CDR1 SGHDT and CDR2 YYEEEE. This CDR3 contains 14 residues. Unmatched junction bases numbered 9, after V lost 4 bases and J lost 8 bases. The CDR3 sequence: CASSAMTGGEGYTF. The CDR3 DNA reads TGTGCCAGCAGCGCCATGACAGGGGGGGAAGGCTACACCTTC. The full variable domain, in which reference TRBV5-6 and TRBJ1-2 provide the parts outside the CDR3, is DAGVTQSPTHLIKTRGQQVTLRCSPKSGHDTVSWYQQALGQGPQFIFQYYEEEERQRGNFPDRFSGHQFPNYSSELNVNALLLGDSALYLCASSAMTGGEGYTFGSGTRLTVV.

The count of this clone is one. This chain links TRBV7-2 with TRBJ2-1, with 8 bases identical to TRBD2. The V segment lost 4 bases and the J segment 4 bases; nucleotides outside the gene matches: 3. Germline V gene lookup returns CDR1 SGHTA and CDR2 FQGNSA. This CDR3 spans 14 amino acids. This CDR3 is CASSSERGYNEQFF. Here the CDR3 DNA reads TGTGCCAGCAGCTCAGAGCGGGGGTACAATGAGCAGTTCTTC.

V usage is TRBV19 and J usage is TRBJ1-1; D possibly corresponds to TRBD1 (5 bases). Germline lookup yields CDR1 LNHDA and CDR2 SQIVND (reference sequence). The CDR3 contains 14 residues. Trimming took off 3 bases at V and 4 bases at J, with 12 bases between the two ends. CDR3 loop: CASSILGQGTEAFF. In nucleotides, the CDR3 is TGTGCCAGTAGTATCCTGGGTCAGGGCACTGAAGCTTTCTTT.

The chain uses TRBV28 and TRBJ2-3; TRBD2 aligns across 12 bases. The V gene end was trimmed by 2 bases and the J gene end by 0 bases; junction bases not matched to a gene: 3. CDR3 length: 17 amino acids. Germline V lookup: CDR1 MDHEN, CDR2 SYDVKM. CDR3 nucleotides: TGTGCCAGCAGTTTACGGCTAGCGGGGGGGAGCACAGATACGCAGTATTTT. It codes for CASSLRLAGGSTDTQYF.